Below, 10 T cell receptor gamma chains from the same sample are listed, as sequenced in a study of Vγ9Vδ2 T cells in congenital toxoplasmosis. Template-switch reverse transcription used TRGC- and TRDC-specific primers together in a single tube. Both the TRGC1 and TRGC2 constant genes were targeted by the TRGC primer. TCRdb processed the reads again with the CATT caller. This sample has around 460 gamma-chain clones, with less than 25% found just once. The material sequenced was gamma-delta T cells from blood. The source is a child younger than 10 born to a mother with Toxoplasma gondii infection during pregnancy, either congenitally infected or uninfected (not recorded which).

Judged by abundance, this clone is large. The chain recombines TRGV4 with TRGJP1. With 1 base clipped from V and 0 bases from J, the junction kept 5 bases outside the gene matches. The CDR3 extends over 16 amino acids. Germline CDR1 is EGSTGY and CDR2 is YDSYTSSV. The CDR3 DNA reads as TGTGCCACCTGGGATGGCGCGTATACCACTGGTTGGTTCAAGATATTT. Its protein is CATWDGAYTTGWFKIF.

Turning to this clone: The protein TCRdb lists belongs to a much larger clone and differs from this DNA's translation at residue 4, which points to a read error; the protein shown is made from the DNA. This chain connects TRGV9 to TRGJ1 or TRGJ2. The CDR3 totals 11 residues. V was clipped by 9 bases and J by 0 bases; unmatched bases: 2. Germline CDR1 is GITISATS and CDR2 is ISYDGTV (reference sequence). The CDR3 DNA reads TGTGCCTTGGGGAATTATTATAAGAAACTCTTT. Its translation is CALGNYYKKLF.

This clone rates as large. The same CDR3 arises from other DNA sequences in this sample as well. The chain couples TRGV9 to TRGJP. Germline CDR1 reads GITISATS; CDR2 reads ISYDGTV (reference sequence). CDR3 length: 17 residues. The V gene end was trimmed by 0 bases and the J gene end by 6 bases; junction bases not matched to a gene: 5. CDR3 sequence (DNA): TGTGCCTTGTGGGAGGTGCGTCGAGAGTTGGGCAAAAAAATCAAGGTATTT. Translated, it gives CALWEVRRELGKKIKVF.

In this sample, this clone turned up once. A far larger clone is just one base off, so this is likely a read error. This chain connects TRGV10 to TRGJ1 or TRGJ2. Being an ORF, TRGV10 has a function that is uncertain. The CDR3 runs to 18 residues. CDR3 protein: CAVWDPSMTTAFYYKKLF. DNA of the CDR3: TGTGCTGTGTGGGATCCTAGCATGACCACAGCCTTTTATTATAAGAAACTCTTT.

Regarding this clone: Because the CDR3's place on the DNA is in doubt, the DNA is left out and the CDR3 is given as listed by TCRdb. The chain combines TRGV11 with TRGJP1. TRGV11 is identified as an open reading frame with a role that is uncertain. Termini included, the CDR3 measures 17 amino acids. The CDR3 region is CTTVLRGINTTGWFKIF.

This clone is large in the sample. This chain uses TRGV5 with TRGJP1. This CDR3 has 13 residues. The V segment lost 5 bases and the J segment 4 bases; nucleotides outside the gene matches: 4. CDR1 VINAFY and CDR2 YDVSNSKD come from the germline V gene. CDR3 in amino acids: CATWVGTGWFKIF. CDR3 DNA sequence: TGTGCCACCTGGGTTGGCACTGGTTGGTTCAAGATATTT.

This clone is termed large (0.1 to 1%). It differs at one base from a far larger clone, so likely a read error. Different DNA sequences within this sample yield the same CDR3. V is TRGV9 and J is TRGJP. With V trimmed by 0 bases and J by 5 bases, 1 base remained unmatched. This CDR3 has 16 residues. Germline CDR1 reads GITISATS; CDR2 reads ISYDGTV (reference sequence). CDR3 amino acids: CALWEVKELGKKIKVF. The CDR3 DNA reads as TGTGCCTTGTGGGAGGTGAAAGAGTTGGGCAAAAAAATCAAGGTATTT.

As regards this clone: The mismatch at residue 11 between this DNA's translation and the TCRdb protein of a much larger clone likely reflects a read error; the protein shown is translated from the DNA. The chain uses TRGV2 and TRGJ1 or TRGJ2. Germline values: CDR1 EGSNGY, CDR2 YDSYNSKV. The CDR3 extends over 13 amino acids. The CDR3 DNA sequence: TGTGCCACCTGGGACGACGGGTATTATAAGAATCTCTTT. Translation gives CATWDDGYYKNLF.

A word on this clone: The translation of this DNA and the TCRdb protein of a much larger clone differ at residue 9, probably owing to a read error; the protein shown here is translated from the DNA. The V gene is TRGV10, the J gene TRGJP1. TRGV10 has ORF status, its function being uncertain. The CDR3 sequence is 12 residues long. CDR3 coding DNA: TGTGCTGCGTGGGACACTGGTTGGCTCAAGATATTT. It encodes CAAWDTGWLKIF.

This clone is large by share. V gene TRGV9 combines with J gene TRGJP. This CDR3 contains 16 residues. The V gene end was trimmed by 4 bases and the J gene end by 3 bases; junction bases not matched to a gene: 3. Germline CDR1 is GITISATS and CDR2 is ISYDGTV (reference sequence). In nucleotides, the CDR3 is TGTGCCTTGTGGGAAATGCAAGAGTTGGGCAAAAAAATCAAGGTATTT. Residues: CALWEMQELGKKIKVF.